This TCR beta chain originates from a study of early T cells in non-severe SARS-CoV-2 infection. Across the whole study: Chains were not paired, and sequencing was done on bulk RNA from unsorted whole blood.

This clonotype was counted between two and nine times. No antigen is known for it. The germline V gene has CDR1 SEHNR and CDR2 FQNEAQ (reference sequence). J lost 6 bases, V lost 5 bases, and 3 bases had no gene match. This CDR3 spans 14 amino acids. The protocol attached unique molecular identifiers to individual cDNA molecules. TCRdb redid the calling of the 5' RACE reads with MiXCR, one entry per CDR3 protein. The sample contains 98,000 or so distinct CDR3 sequences, around 10% of which appear only once. General study findings and limits: Missing private and CD4 specificities, VDJdb matching favored anti-spike CD8 responses.

The chain carries TRBV7-9 and TRBJ2-2; 10 bases align to TRBD1. This TCR came from an adult who was a healthcare worker with PCR-confirmed SARS-CoV-2 infection or an uninfected control (not recorded which). The sample was whole blood. The CDR3 region has the DNA TGTGCCAGCAGCCAGACAGGGGGCCCCGGGGAGCTGTTTTTT. Translated: CASSQTGGPGELFF.